What follows are 2 T cell receptor beta chains derived from one specimen sequenced in a study of cytomegalovirus exposure and HLA in healthy donors. PCR primers comprised 60 Vbeta and 13 Jbeta primers. The assay was immunoSEQ multiplex PCR, and TCRdb's table has in-frame clones only and misses some. The sample records 55,000 to 80,000 clones, 78% being singletons. The sequenced sample was PBMCs. The source is a man in his forties in good health and CMV-seronegative.

The chain employs TRBV5-4 and TRBJ2-7, with a tentative D call TRBD2 (6 bases). The CDR3 is 15 amino acids. In germline, CDR1 is SGHNT, CDR2 YYREEE (reference sequence). The V end lost 1 base, the J end lost 6 bases, and 17 bases lay between the germline ends. The CDR3 sequence is CASSLTKAGSVEQYF. CDR3 DNA: TGTGCCAGCAGCTTGACTAAAGCGGGCTCGGTCGAGCAGTACTTC.

This clone has only one observation. This chain joins TRBV12-5 and TRBJ2-5, with D possibly TRBD1 on 5 matching bases. This CDR3 comprises 14 residues. V was cut by 7 bases and J by 5 bases, with 17 bases left in between. Germline assignment: CDR1 LGHNT and CDR2 FRNRAP. The CDR3 reads CASALGARLETQYF. The CDR3 DNA follows: TGTGCTAGTGCCCTAGGGGCTAGATTGGAGACCCAGTACTTC.